This entry concerns a single T cell receptor beta chain. Which antigen it targets is not known. No per-base quality is available; no much larger clone lies one base away. The sample belongs to a study of CD4 T cells in relation to SARS-CoV-2 and coronaviruses (dated by TCRdb to 2020 to 2022). For context, the study as a whole: Shared crossreactive spike epitopes were mapped to their HLA restriction using patient-derived lymphoblastoid cell lines. A different TCR-beta assay, based on Illumina, was used to sequence expansion assays from other donors in the study. At the level of individual TCR clonotypes, the study measured memory CD4+ T cell crossreactivity between SARS-CoV-2 spike protein and common cold coronavirus spike proteins. The Adaptive Biotechnologies TCR-sequencing kit was used to sequence samples from a few pre-COVID donors and the naive versus memory experiments, whereas other data were Illumina-based.

Results and caveats for the whole study, not just this receptor: Sequencing naive versus memory cells indicated that the assay picks up memory recall responses, not primary responses primed during culture. Because the crossreactivity analysis focused on spike protein, crossreactivity against other viral proteins was not assessed. Compared with monoreactive clones, crossreactive clones had significantly weaker SARS-CoV-2-driven expansion, a result consistent with antigenic imprinting. Because no donor provided both pre-pandemic and post-infection samples, tracing the source of pre-existing responses was limited. Approximately 60% of donors had memory CD4+ clonotypes that crossrecognized SARS-CoV-2 and at least one common cold coronavirus spike. Small numbers of patients and of tested TCRs limited the study.

CD4+ T cells from unexposed donors were collected before the COVID-19 pandemic (2011-2018). Naive and memory CD4+ T cells were separated from cryopreserved PBMCs by first enriching for CD4 and then performing EasySep naive CD4+ T cell enrichment. Leukapheresis product for the unexposed donors was purchased commercially. Ficoll-Paque PLUS gradient centrifugation was used to isolate PBMCs from either whole blood or leukapheresis product. PBMCs were either cryopreserved at -140 degrees C or used fresh in the expansion assay. The QIAamp Micro DNA Kit was used to extract genomic DNA from the CD4+ T cells. DNA from uncultured naive and memory CD4+ T cells underwent immunoSEQ TCR-beta sequencing at deep resolution. In the authors' own workflow: During preprocessing, nonproductive sequences were removed, along with CDR3s that did not begin with C, did not end with F or W, or were shorter than 7 amino acids. Cultured and uncultured naive and memory CD4+ repertoires were searched for previously identified spike- and CEF-reactive CDR3s. After three terminal residues were trimmed from each end, CDR3 homology was quantified as pairwise Levenshtein distance using the stringdist R package. Not all clones reach the TCRdb copy of this immuneACCESS table, which keeps in-frame sequences only. Checked studies attribute under half of the gap to unresolved V genes and leave the rest unexplained. The D gene and trimming were derived from the DNA, and the V and J assignments and clone size from that table. The sample table contains 65,000 or so clones; only one count was recorded for 80% to 90% of them. Jointly, the top ten make up 1.6% of the sample.

From the cysteine through the phenylalanine, the CDR3 covers 15 amino acids. Only the CDR3 region is kept as DNA, spanning 45 bases read in frame from base 1. CDR1 and CDR2 (SGHNT, YYREEE) derive from the germline V gene (reference sequence). V and J are trimmed by 3 bases and 4 bases, and the gene matches miss 7 bases of the junction. The V and J segments used are TRBV5-4 and TRBJ2-5; 9 junctional bases match TRBD1. The TCR originated in a human donor in good health. The sample consisted of memory CD4+ T cells from PBMCs. The sample's cell subset or site label, decoded: memory (non-naive) CD4+ T cells. The CDR3: CASSWPKQGAETQYF. The base sequence is TGTGCCAGCAGCTGGCCCAAACAGGGGGCAGAGACCCAGTACTTC.